This T cell receptor (beta chain) was retrieved from a study of T-cell reconstitution after alpha-beta-depleted transplantation in children. Study-level results: At one year after transplant, newly produced T cells mostly accounted for T-cell counts and diversity. There were some patients whose high TCRbeta diversity at day 60 came from surviving recipient T cells and thymic progenitors. Alpha-beta T cells about two months after transplant reportedly derived from several hundred expanded graft clones.

This clonotype was observed at least ten times. As yet, its antigen is unknown. Unique molecular identifiers were incorporated into the prepared TCRbeta library. MiXCR, applied by TCRdb to the PCR reads, yields one record per CDR3 protein. Among under 60,000 distinct CDR3 sequences, around 5.9% were seen once, and the ten largest hold around 31%. The J segment lost 4 bases and the V segment lost 5 bases, leaving 1 base of the junction unmatched. This CDR3 has 13 residues. Looked up from germline, CDR1 is SGHTA and CDR2 is FQGNSA. The chain has TRBV7-2 and TRBJ1-3; 8 positions match TRBD1. The source was PBMCs, mostly from graft donor cells, collected 60 days after TCRalphabeta/CD19-depleted stem cell transplant. The source is a female patient aged 2-9 years who had a stem cell transplant for aplastic anemia, so the T cells may come from the graft donor. The CDR3 sequence is CASSRDRGNTIYF. The CDR3 bases are TGTGCCAGCAGCCGGGACAGGGGAAACACCATATATTTT.